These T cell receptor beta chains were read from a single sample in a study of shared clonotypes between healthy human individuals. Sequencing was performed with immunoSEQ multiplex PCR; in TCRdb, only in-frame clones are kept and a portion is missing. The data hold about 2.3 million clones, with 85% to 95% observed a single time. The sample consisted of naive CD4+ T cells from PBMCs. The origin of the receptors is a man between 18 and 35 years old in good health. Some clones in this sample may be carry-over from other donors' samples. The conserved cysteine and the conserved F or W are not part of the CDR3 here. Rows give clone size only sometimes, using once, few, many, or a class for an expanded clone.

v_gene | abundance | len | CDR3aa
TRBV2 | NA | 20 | ASSGGPGLAGGHGGGGETQY
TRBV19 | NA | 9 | ASTFGETQY
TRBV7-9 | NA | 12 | ASSQSMNTGELF
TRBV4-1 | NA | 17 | ASSQDPARGPATNEKLF
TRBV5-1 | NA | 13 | ASQTGGNRGETQY
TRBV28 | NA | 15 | ASSSTSGRRSYNEQF
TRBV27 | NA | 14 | ASSFRLAGGWYEQF
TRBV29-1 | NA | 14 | SVETGGIGAKNIQY
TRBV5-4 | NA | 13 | ASSLAAPTYNEQF
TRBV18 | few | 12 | ASSTGTGGDEQF
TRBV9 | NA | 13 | ASSVESSGRVEQY
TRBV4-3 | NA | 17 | ASSQDSPRRGLGANVLT
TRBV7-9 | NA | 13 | ASSQGQGVDYEQY
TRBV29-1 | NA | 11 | SAKTGGGTEAF
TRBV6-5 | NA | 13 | ASGRGRNSGNTIY
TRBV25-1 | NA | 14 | ASRDRGAFLNTEAF
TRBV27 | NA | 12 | ASSWSADTDTQY
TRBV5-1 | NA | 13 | ASTTGGTSYHEQY
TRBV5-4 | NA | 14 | ASSPIGRGNTGELF
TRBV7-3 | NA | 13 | ASSPQKGGTDTQY
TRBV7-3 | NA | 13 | ASSALAGATNEQF
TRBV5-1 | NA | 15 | ASQAPSGPPGSGELF
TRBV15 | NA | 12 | ATSPRGEGEKLF
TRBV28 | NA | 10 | ALQRVDYGYT
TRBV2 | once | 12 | ASSERTEDQPQH
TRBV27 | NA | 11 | ASSPHSQREQY
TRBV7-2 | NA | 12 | ASSSGTPSVELF
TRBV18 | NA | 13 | ASSLGLAGTDTQY
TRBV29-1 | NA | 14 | SVSLSNRQGRNEQF
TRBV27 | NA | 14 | ASSRTSGSPGETQY
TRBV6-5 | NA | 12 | ASSFRGAGNTIY
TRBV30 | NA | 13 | AWSVPRGLNTEAF
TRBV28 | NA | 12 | ASRPTRITGELF
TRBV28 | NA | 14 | ASSTTGAGGGDTQY
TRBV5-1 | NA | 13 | ASSPQAGSYNEQF
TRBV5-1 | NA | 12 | ASSLEVAAYEQY
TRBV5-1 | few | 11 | ASTSGSGETQY
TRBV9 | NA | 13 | ASSVSTGVYNEQF
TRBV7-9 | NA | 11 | ASSFGSLYEQY
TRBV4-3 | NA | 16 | ASSQGPRAGREIYGYT
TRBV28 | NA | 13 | ASSPTSGAHNEQF
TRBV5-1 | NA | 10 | ASSWPQETQY
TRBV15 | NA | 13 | ATSTRQGAVGEQY
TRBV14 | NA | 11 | ASSHPLPATQY
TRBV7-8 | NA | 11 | ASSFEAGRTAF
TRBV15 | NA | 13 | ATSKRTLGTDTQY
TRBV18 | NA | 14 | ASSLLQGSGNTEAF
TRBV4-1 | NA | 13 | ASSHPPGGVYEQY
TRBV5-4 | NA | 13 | ASSRSGRSSYEQY
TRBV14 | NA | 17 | ASSQPHPLLAGRQETQY
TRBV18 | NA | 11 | ASSPPSRTEAF